This TCR beta chain was identified in a study of T cells in Graves' hyperthyroidism and ophthalmopathy. Germline assignment: CDR1 SGHTA and CDR2 FQGNSA. CDR3 size: 13 residues. Ophthalmopathy cases met thresholds of Clinical Activity Score at least 3, NOSPECS grade at least 4 and duration under 3 months. Uncontrolled infection, other autoimmune disease, pregnancy or lactation disqualified patients from enrolment. The PBMCs were sourced from fresh peripheral blood (around 10 ml). This clonotype appeared many times. No antigen is known for it. Template material for amplifying TCR beta CDR3 regions consisted of RNA transcripts. First-round RT-PCR of the TCR CDR3 relied on the HTBI primer set. In TCRdb, the multiplex PCR reads were re-called with MiXCR into one record per CDR3 protein. The repertoire holds 490,000 or so distinct CDR3 sequences, 15% to 20% seen once, with 45% to 50% in the top ten. Study-wide findings and caveats: Most thyroid clonotypes with frequency above 0.001 were detected in blood.

The sample consisted of blood. The sequence was obtained from a man aged 40-50 years with Graves' ophthalmopathy. The chain employs TRBV7-2 and TRBJ2-7; 8 bases align to TRBD1. CDR3 DNA: TGTGCAGCTCGGTCTGGACAGGGTGGTGAGCAGTACTTC. It codes for CAARSGQGGEQYF.